The rows below give T cell receptor beta chains drawn from one sample of a study of OX40 agonist ivuxolimab in advanced cancers. Assay used: immunoSEQ multiplex PCR; TCRdb lists only in-frame clones, some missing. The sample lists tens of thousands of clones; 82% were seen once. This specimen was CD4+ or CD8+ T cells sorted from blood, taken in a trial of the OX40 agonist ivuxolimab. These receptors were collected from an adult with an advanced solid tumor such as melanoma, head and neck, liver or kidney cancer. Both conserved end residues are part of each CDR3. The order of the fields is D gene, V gene, clone size, J gene, CDR3 DNA, CDR3 protein. The D gene is left open where the match is weak. The listing skips clone size in some rows; elsewhere it reads once, few, many or a size class.

d_gene: -
v_gene: TRBV15
abundance: -
j_gene: TRBJ1-1
CDR3nt: TGTGCCACCAGCAGAGTGGGGAGGAACACTGAAGCTTTCTTT
CDR3aa: CATSRVGRNTEAFF

d_gene: TRBD2
v_gene: TRBV30
abundance: -
j_gene: TRBJ2-1
CDR3nt: TGTGCCTGGGGGACTAGCGGGAATCCGCAGTTCTTC
CDR3aa: CAWGTSGNPQFF

d_gene: -
v_gene: TRBV6-5
abundance: -
j_gene: TRBJ1-3
CDR3nt: TGTGCCAGCAGAAACACAGAGCGTAGAAACACCATATATTTT
CDR3aa: CASRNTERRNTIYF

d_gene: TRBD1
v_gene: TRBV6-5
abundance: few
j_gene: TRBJ2-7
CDR3nt: TGTGCCAGCAGTGCTACAGGGGGGTTATACGAGCAGTACTTC
CDR3aa: CASSATGGLYEQYF

d_gene: -
v_gene: TRBV6-5
abundance: -
j_gene: TRBJ2-3
CDR3nt: TGTGCCAGCAGAAGACAGGACAATACGCAGTATTTT
CDR3aa: CASRRQDNTQYF

d_gene: TRBD2
v_gene: TRBV15
abundance: few
j_gene: TRBJ2-5
CDR3nt: TGTGCCACCAGCAGAGAACGGGGGGTCGGCCAAGAGACCCAGTACTTC
CDR3aa: CATSRERGVGQETQYF

d_gene: -
v_gene: TRBV28
abundance: -
j_gene: TRBJ2-7
CDR3nt: TGTGCCAGCCGAGGGGGGTTCTCCTACGAGCAGTACTTC
CDR3aa: CASRGGFSYEQYF

d_gene: TRBD1
v_gene: TRBV10-3
abundance: few
j_gene: TRBJ1-6
CDR3nt: TGTGCCTCCGCGGGGGGACAGCTAAATTCACCCCTCCACTTT
CDR3aa: CASAGGQLNSPLHF

d_gene: -
v_gene: TRBV5-1
abundance: -
j_gene: TRBJ1-6
CDR3nt: TGCGCCAGCAGCTTGCGCACAGGGATGGGGAATTCACCCCTCCACTTT
CDR3aa: CASSLRTGMGNSPLHF

d_gene: TRBD1
v_gene: TRBV28
abundance: once
j_gene: TRBJ1-6
CDR3nt: TGTGCCAGCGCGTCCTCACCGGGACAGGGGAATTCACCCCTCCACTTT
CDR3aa: CASASSPGQGNSPLHF

d_gene: -
v_gene: TRBV11-3
abundance: -
j_gene: TRBJ2-1
CDR3nt: TGTGCCAGCAGCTTAGATGGGCAGGGGGGAAATGAGCAGTTCTTC
CDR3aa: CASSLDGQGGNEQFF

d_gene: -
v_gene: TRBV6-6
abundance: -
j_gene: TRBJ2-2
CDR3nt: TGTGCCAGCAGTTACCCCGGGGAGGACACCGGGGAGCTGTTTTTT
CDR3aa: CASSYPGEDTGELFF

d_gene: -
v_gene: TRBV6-6
abundance: -
j_gene: TRBJ2-1
CDR3nt: TGTGCCAGCAGCCCGGGGCGGGGAAGTGAGCAGTTCTTC
CDR3aa: CASSPGRGSEQFF

d_gene: -
v_gene: TRBV5-1
abundance: -
j_gene: TRBJ1-3
CDR3nt: TGCGCCAGCGGCGAAGGGTACGCTGGAAACACCATATATTTT
CDR3aa: CASGEGYAGNTIYF

d_gene: TRBD2
v_gene: TRBV30
abundance: -
j_gene: TRBJ2-7
CDR3nt: TGTGCCTGGAGGGGACTAGCCGCCGGCTACGAGCAGTACTTC
CDR3aa: CAWRGLAAGYEQYF

d_gene: -
v_gene: TRBV7-9
abundance: -
j_gene: TRBJ2-7
CDR3nt: TGTGCCAGCAGCGACATGGGGGGAACCTACGAGCAGTACTTC
CDR3aa: CASSDMGGTYEQYF

d_gene: -
v_gene: TRBV4-1
abundance: few
j_gene: TRBJ1-1
CDR3nt: TGCGCCAGCAGCCAAGATTGGTACGGCGAGAACACTGAAGCTTTCTTT
CDR3aa: CASSQDWYGENTEAFF

d_gene: -
v_gene: TRBV18
abundance: once
j_gene: TRBJ2-1
CDR3nt: TGTGCCAGCTCCCCGGGACAAGCAAACAATGAGCAGTTCTTC
CDR3aa: CASSPGQANNEQFF

d_gene: -
v_gene: TRBV4-1
abundance: -
j_gene: TRBJ2-5
CDR3nt: TGCGCCAGCTCGAACTATATCGGGGAGACCCAGTACTTC
CDR3aa: CASSNYIGETQYF

d_gene: -
v_gene: TRBV4-3
abundance: once
j_gene: TRBJ2-3
CDR3nt: TGCGCCAGCAGCCGGAACGTCGGAGATACGCAGTATTTT
CDR3aa: CASSRNVGDTQYF

d_gene: -
v_gene: TRBV6-5
abundance: -
j_gene: TRBJ1-1
CDR3nt: TGTGCCAGCAGTTACCACCAGATGAACACTGAAGCTTTCTTT
CDR3aa: CASSYHQMNTEAFF

d_gene: -
v_gene: TRBV5-1
abundance: -
j_gene: TRBJ2-7
CDR3nt: TGCGCCAGCAGCTTGAAGGGGGACCACGAGCAGTACTTC
CDR3aa: CASSLKGDHEQYF

d_gene: TRBD1
v_gene: TRBV7-9
abundance: -
j_gene: TRBJ1-2
CDR3nt: TGTGCCAGCAGCGCCACCGGGACAGGGGTATATGGCTACACCTTC
CDR3aa: CASSATGTGVYGYTF

d_gene: -
v_gene: TRBV7-8
abundance: -
j_gene: TRBJ2-1
CDR3nt: TGTGCCAGCAGCGGATCCTGGACTTCCAATGAGCAGTTCTTC
CDR3aa: CASSGSWTSNEQFF

d_gene: TRBD1
v_gene: TRBV11-2
abundance: once
j_gene: TRBJ2-1
CDR3nt: TGTGCCAGCAGCCCCAGGACAGGGGGCTCCTACAATGAGCAGTTCTTC
CDR3aa: CASSPRTGGSYNEQFF

d_gene: TRBD1
v_gene: TRBV7-2
abundance: -
j_gene: TRBJ1-2
CDR3nt: TGTGCCAGCAGCTTAAACGGACAGGGGGCGCATGGCTACACCTTC
CDR3aa: CASSLNGQGAHGYTF

d_gene: TRBD1
v_gene: TRBV19
abundance: -
j_gene: TRBJ2-5
CDR3nt: TGTGCCAGTAGCCCGGGACAGGGGATGCAAGAGACCCAGTACTTC
CDR3aa: CASSPGQGMQETQYF

d_gene: -
v_gene: TRBV10-2
abundance: -
j_gene: TRBJ1-2
CDR3nt: TGCGCCAGCCGGTGGGGGGATGATGGCTACACCTTC
CDR3aa: CASRWGDDGYTF

d_gene: TRBD1
v_gene: TRBV19
abundance: once
j_gene: TRBJ1-1
CDR3nt: TGTGCCAGTAGTCGGACAGGGGGCGACACTGAAGCTTTCTTT
CDR3aa: CASSRTGGDTEAFF

d_gene: TRBD1
v_gene: TRBV6-1
abundance: -
j_gene: TRBJ2-7
CDR3nt: TGTGCCAGCAGCCAGACAGGGTTGGCCTACGAGCAGTACTTC
CDR3aa: CASSQTGLAYEQYF

d_gene: -
v_gene: TRBV2
abundance: -
j_gene: TRBJ2-3
CDR3nt: TGTGCCAGCAGGGACACAGATACGCAGTATTTT
CDR3aa: CASRDTDTQYF

d_gene: -
v_gene: TRBV7-3
abundance: -
j_gene: TRBJ1-2
CDR3nt: TGTGCCAGCAGTAATAGGGTTCTCTATGGCTACACCTTC
CDR3aa: CASSNRVLYGYTF

d_gene: -
v_gene: TRBV4-1
abundance: -
j_gene: TRBJ2-3
CDR3nt: TGCGCCAGCAGCCTAGGGTACACTAGCACAGATACGCAGTATTTT
CDR3aa: CASSLGYTSTDTQYF

d_gene: -
v_gene: TRBV5-6
abundance: few
j_gene: TRBJ1-6
CDR3nt: TGTGCCAGCAGCCGGACAGAATCCAATTCACCCCTCCACTTT
CDR3aa: CASSRTESNSPLHF

d_gene: -
v_gene: TRBV9
abundance: -
j_gene: TRBJ1-2
CDR3nt: TGTGCCAGCAGCCCCGGATGGGGTTTGAGCGGCTACACCTTC
CDR3aa: CASSPGWGLSGYTF

d_gene: -
v_gene: TRBV7-2
abundance: -
j_gene: TRBJ2-4
CDR3nt: TGTGCCAGCAGCTTAGGGTGGGACATTCAGTACTTC
CDR3aa: CASSLGWDIQYF